The sequence of this TCR beta chain was determined in a study of T cells in pancreatic ductal adenocarcinoma. Some clones are missing from TCRdb's copy, which holds only in-frame ones; the method was immunoSEQ multiplex PCR. The table lists 25,000 to 35,000 clones, approximately 92% of them singletons. V was clipped by 5 bases and J by 5 bases; unmatched bases: 13. This CDR3 region has 16 residues. Looked up from germline, CDR1 is SGHTA and CDR2 is FQGNSA. The selected patients with pancreatic ductal adenocarcinoma had surgery but no neoadjuvant therapy. What was sequenced was PBMCs. The rearrangement links TRBV7-2 to TRBJ2-5, with 8 bases aligning to TRBD1. This TCR was sampled from a human donor with pancreatic ductal adenocarcinoma. For the CDR3, the DNA is TGTGCCAGCAGCCCAACCGCCAGGGGGCGCAGGGAGACCCAGTACTTC. This encodes CASSPTARGRRETQYF. Combining the CDR3 with reference TRBV7-2 and TRBJ2-5 gives the whole variable domain GAGVSQSPSNKVTEKGKDVELRCDPISGHTALYWYRQSLGQGLEFLIYFQGNSAPDKSGLPSDRFSAERTGGSVSTLTIQRTQQEDSAVYLCASSPTARGRRETQYFGPGTRLLVL.